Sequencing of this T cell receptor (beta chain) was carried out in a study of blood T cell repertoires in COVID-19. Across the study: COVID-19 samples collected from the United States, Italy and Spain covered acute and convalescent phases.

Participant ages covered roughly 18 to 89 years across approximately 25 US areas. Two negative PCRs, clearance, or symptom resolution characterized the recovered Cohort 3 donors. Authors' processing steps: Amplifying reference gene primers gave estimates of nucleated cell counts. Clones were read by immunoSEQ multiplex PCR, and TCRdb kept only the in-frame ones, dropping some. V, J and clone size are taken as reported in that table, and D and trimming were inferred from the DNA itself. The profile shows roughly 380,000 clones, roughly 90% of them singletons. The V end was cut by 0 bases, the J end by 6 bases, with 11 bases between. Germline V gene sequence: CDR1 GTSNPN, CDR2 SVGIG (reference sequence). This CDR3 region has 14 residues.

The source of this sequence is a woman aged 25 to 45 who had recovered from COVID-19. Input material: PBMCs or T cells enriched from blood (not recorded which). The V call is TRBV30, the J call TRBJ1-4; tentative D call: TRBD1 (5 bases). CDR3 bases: TGTGCCTGGAGTGTACAGGCCGGGTATGAAAAACTGTTTTTT. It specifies CAWSVQAGYEKLFF. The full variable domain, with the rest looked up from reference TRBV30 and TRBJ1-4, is SQTIHQWPATLVQPVGSPLSLECTVEGTSNPNLYWYRQAAGRGLQLLFYSVGIGQISSEVPQNLSASRPQDRQFILSSKKLLLSDSGFYLCAWSVQAGYEKLFFGSGTQLSVL.